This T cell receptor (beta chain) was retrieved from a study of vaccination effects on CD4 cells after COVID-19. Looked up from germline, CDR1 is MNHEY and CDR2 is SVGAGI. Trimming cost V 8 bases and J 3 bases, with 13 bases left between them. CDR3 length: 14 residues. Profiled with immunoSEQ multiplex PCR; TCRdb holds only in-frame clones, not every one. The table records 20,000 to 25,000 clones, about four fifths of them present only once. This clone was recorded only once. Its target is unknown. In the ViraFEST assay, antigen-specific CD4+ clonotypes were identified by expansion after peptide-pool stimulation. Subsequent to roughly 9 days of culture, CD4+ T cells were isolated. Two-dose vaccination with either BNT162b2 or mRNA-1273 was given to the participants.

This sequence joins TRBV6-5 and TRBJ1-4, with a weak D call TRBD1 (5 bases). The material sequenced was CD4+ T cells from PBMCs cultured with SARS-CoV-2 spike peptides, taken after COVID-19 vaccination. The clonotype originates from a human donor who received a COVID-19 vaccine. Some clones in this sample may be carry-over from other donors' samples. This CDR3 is CASRDGTSNEKLFF. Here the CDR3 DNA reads TGTGCCAGCCGGGATGGGACTTCTAATGAAAAACTGTTTTTT.